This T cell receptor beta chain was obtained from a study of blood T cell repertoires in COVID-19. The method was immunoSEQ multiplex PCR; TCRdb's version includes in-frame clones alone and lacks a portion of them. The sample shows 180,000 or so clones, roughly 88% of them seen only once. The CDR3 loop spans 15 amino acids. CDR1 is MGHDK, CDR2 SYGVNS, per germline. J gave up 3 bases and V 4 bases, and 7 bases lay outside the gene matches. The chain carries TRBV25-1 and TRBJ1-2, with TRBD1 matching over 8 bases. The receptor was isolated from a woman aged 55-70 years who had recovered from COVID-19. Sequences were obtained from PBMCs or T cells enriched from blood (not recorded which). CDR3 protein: CASSGGQALYYGYTF. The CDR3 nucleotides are TGTGCCAGCAGTGGGGGACAGGCCCTTTACTATGGCTACACCTTC.